Here is one TCR beta chain with its context. The entry originates in a study of control samples from healthy donors and cancer patients. Profiled with immunoSEQ multiplex PCR; TCRdb holds only in-frame clones, not every one. This sample carries some 90,000 clones, around 90% of them seen once, and the ten largest clones take around 7.6%. V dropped 3 bases and J dropped 10 bases, with 12 bases sitting between them. The CDR3 sequence is 12 residues long. J is TRBJ1-1 and V is TRBV12-3 or TRBV12-4; D is unresolved. Sequencing was carried out using blood. The sequence came from a woman in her sixties in good health. The CDR3 DNA sequence: TGTGCCAGCAGTTTCGCGGGTTGGGGAGCTTTCTTT. Translated: CASSFAGWGAFF.